This TCR beta chain was profiled in a study of human T cells and chemical hapten exposure. The germline CDR1 and CDR2 sequences are PRHDT and FYEKMQ (reference sequence). V lost 2 bases, J lost 0 bases, and 11 bases lay in between. This CDR3 is built from 15 residues. Via MiXCR, TCRdb re-called the RACE reads, giving one row per CDR3 protein. This sample has approximately 46,000 distinct CDR3 sequences; 8.5% to 10% occur once, and the top ten carry more than 13%. Time point described: patch test 2, 6 weeks after DPC sensitization. Treatment in this sample: therapeutic diphenylcyclopropenone sensitization with weekly scalp DPC. Unfractionated whole blood yielded total RNA.

This chain connects TRBV13 to TRBJ2-7, with no clear D. The sequencing used whole blood, collected in connection with sensitization to the hapten diphenylcyclopropenone (DPC). The TCR sequence derives from a woman under 40 with alopecia areata. Some clones in this sample may be carry-over from other donors' samples. The CDR3 here is CASSLSQTGSYEQYF. The CDR3 nucleotides read TGTGCCAGCAGCTTATCACAGACGGGCTCCTACGAGCAGTACTTC. The whole variable domain, remainder taken from reference TRBV13 and TRBJ2-7, is AAGVIQSPRHLIKEKRETATLKCYPIPRHDTVYWYQQGPGQDPQFLISFYEKMQSDKGSIPDRFSAQQFSDYHSELNMSSLELGDSALYFCASSLSQTGSYEQYFGPGTRLTVT.